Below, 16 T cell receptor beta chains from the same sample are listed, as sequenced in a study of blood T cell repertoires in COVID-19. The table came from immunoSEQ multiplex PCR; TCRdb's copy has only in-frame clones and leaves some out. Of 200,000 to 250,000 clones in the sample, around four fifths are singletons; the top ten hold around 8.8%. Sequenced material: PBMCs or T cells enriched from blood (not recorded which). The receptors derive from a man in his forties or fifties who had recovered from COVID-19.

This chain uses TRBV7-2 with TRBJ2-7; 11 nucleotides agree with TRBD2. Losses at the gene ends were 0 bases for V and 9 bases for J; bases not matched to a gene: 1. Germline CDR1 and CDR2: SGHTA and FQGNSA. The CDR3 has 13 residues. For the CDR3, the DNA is TGTGCCAGCAGCTTAGCTGGGACTAGCGGGCAGTACTTC. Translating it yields CASSLAGTSGQYF.

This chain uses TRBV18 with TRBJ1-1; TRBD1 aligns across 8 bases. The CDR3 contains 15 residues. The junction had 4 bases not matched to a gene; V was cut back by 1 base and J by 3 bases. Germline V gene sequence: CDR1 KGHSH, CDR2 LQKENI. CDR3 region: CASSPLQGVDTEAFF. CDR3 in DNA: TGTGCCAGCTCACCACTACAGGGGGTTGACACTGAAGCTTTCTTT.

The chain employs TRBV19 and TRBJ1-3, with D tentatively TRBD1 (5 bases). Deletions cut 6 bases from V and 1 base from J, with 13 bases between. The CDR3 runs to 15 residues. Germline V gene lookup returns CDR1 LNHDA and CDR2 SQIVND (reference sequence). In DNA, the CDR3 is TGTGCCAGTAGGACTCCCGGGGGGTCTGGAAACACCATATATTTT. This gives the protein CASRTPGGSGNTIYF.

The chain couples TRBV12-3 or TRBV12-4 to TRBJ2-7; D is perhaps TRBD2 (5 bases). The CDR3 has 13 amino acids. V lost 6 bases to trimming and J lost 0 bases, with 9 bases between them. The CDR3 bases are TGTGCCAGCAGACCCCGGGACTCCTACGAGCAGTACTTC. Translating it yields CASRPRDSYEQYF.

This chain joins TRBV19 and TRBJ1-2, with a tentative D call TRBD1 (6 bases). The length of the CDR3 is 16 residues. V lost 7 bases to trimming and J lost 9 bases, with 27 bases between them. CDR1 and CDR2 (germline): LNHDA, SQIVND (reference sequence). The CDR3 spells CASTPREAGTGASYTF. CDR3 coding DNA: TGTGCCAGTACCCCCCGGGAGGCAGGAACGGGGGCGAGCTACACCTTC.

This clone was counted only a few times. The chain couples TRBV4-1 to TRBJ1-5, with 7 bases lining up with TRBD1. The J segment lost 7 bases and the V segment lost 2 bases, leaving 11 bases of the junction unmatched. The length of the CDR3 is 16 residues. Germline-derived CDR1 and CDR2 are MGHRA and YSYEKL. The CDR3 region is CASSQSTGERLQPQHF. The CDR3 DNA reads TGCGCCAGCAGCCAATCTACAGGGGAGAGATTGCAGCCCCAGCATTTT.

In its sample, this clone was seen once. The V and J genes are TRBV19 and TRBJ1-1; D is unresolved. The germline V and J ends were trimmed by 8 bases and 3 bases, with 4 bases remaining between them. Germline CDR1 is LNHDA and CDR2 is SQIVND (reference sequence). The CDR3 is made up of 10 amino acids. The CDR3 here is CASVDTEAFF. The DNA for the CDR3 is TGTGCCAGTGTCGACACTGAAGCTTTCTTT.

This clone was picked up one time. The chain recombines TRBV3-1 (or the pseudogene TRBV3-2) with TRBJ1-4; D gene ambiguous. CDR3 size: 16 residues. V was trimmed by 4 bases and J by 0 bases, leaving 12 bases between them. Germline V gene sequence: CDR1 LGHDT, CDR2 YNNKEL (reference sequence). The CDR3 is CASSRTGVATNEKLFF. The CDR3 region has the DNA TGTGCCAGCAGCCGGACGGGAGTTGCAACTAATGAAAAACTGTTTTTT.

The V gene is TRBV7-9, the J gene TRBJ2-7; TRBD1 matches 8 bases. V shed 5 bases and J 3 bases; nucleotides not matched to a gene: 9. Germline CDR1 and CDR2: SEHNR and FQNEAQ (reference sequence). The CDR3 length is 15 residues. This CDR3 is CASSPGQGNGYEQYF. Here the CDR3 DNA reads TGTGCCAGCAGCCCAGGACAGGGTAATGGCTACGAGCAGTACTTC.

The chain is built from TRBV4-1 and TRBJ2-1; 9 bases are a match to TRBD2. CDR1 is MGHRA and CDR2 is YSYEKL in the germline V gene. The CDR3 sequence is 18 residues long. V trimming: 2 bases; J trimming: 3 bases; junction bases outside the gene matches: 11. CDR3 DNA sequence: TGCGCCAGCAGCCAATTCGTGATAGCGGGAGATGTCTACAATGAGCAGTTCTTC. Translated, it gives CASSQFVIAGDVYNEQFF.

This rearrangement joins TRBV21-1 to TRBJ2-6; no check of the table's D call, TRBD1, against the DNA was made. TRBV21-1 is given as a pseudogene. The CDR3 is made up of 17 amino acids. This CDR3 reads CASSKDRGFSGANVLTF. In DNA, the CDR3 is TGTGCCAGCAGCAAGGACAGGGGGTTCTCTGGGGCCAACGTCCTGACTTTC.

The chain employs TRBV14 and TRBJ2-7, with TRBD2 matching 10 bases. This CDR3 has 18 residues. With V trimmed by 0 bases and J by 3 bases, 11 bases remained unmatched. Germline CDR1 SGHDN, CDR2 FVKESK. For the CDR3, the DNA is TGTGCCAGCAGCCAAGAATCTAGGCGTCTAGCGGGGGTCTACGAGCAGTACTTC. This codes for CASSQESRRLAGVYEQYF.

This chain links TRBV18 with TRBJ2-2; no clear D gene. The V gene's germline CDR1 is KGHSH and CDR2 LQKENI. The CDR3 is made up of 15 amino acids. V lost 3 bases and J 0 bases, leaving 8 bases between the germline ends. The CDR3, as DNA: TGTGCCAGCTCACCGGGCATCTCGAACACCGGGGAGCTGTTTTTT. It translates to CASSPGISNTGELFF.

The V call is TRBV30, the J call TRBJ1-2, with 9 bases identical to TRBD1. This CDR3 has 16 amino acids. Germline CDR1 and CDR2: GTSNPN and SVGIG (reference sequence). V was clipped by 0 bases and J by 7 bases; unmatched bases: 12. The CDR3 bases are TGTGCCTGGAGTGTACACCTGAGGGACAGGGCGGCTGGCTACACCTTC. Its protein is CAWSVHLRDRAAGYTF.

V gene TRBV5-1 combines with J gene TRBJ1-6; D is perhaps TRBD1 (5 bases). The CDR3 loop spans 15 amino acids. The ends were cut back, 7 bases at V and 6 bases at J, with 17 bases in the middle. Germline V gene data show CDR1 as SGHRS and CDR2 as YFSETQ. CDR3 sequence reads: CASSNQGIGNSPLHF. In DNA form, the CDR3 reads TGCGCCAGCTCTAACCAGGGTATCGGTAATTCACCCCTCCACTTT. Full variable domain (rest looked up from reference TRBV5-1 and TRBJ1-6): KAGVTQTPRYLIKTRGQQVTLSCSPISGHRSVSWYQQTPGQGLQFLFEYFSETQRNKGNFPGRFSGRQFSNSRSEMNVSTLELGDSALYLCASSNQGIGNSPLHFGNGTRLTVT.

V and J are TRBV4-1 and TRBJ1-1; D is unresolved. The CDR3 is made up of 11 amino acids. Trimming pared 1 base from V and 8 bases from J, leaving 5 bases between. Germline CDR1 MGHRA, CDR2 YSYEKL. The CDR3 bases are TGCGCCAGCAGCCAAGGGAGGGAAGCTTTCTTT. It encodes CASSQGREAFF.